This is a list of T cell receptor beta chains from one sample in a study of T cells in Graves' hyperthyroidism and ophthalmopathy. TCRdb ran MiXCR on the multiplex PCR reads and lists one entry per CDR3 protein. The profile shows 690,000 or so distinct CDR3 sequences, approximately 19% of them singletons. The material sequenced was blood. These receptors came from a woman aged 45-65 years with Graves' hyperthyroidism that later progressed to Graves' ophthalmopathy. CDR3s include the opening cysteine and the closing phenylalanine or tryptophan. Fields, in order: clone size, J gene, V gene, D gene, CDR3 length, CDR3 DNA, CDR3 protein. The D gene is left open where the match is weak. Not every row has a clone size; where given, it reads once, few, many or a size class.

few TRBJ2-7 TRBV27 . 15 TGTGCCAGCAGTTCCTTTGGGACCCTTCGAGACGAGCAGTACTTC CASSSFGTLRDEQYF
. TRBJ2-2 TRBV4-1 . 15 TGCGCCAGCAGCCATCGAAAAGACAGCACCGGGGAGCTGTTTTTT CASSHRKDSTGELFF
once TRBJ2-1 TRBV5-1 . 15 TGCGCCAGCACCTTCTCACAGAGCTCCTACAATGAGCAGTTCTTC CASTFSQSSYNEQFF
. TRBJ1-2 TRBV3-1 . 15 TGTGCCAGCAGCCTCCTGAGTGGACAGATTTATGGCTACACCTTC CASSLLSGQIYGYTF
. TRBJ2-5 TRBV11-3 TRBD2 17 TGTGCCAGCAGCCTCCCCGGACTAGCGACGCGCCAAGAGACCCAGTACTTC CASSLPGLATRQETQYF
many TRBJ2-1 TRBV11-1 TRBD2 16 TGTGCCAGCAGCTTCCGCCTAGCGGGGGCCTACAATGAGCAGTTCTTC CASSFRLAGAYNEQFF
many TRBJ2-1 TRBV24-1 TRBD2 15 TGTGCCACCAGTGGTGTAGCGGGGGGCCTCAATGAGCAGTTCTTC CATSGVAGGLNEQFF
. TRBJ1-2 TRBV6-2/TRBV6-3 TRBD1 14 TGTGCCAGCAGCATGGGGACAGGGCGCCATGGCTACACCTTC CASSMGTGRHGYTF
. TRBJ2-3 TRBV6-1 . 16 TGTGCCAGCAGTGAACTCGGGGGGCTCCTCACAGATACGCAGTATTTT CASSELGGLLTDTQYF
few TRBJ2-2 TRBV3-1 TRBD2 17 TGTGCCAGCAGCCAAGTTCTAGCGGGGGCGAACACCGGGGAGCTGTTTTTT CASSQVLAGANTGELFF
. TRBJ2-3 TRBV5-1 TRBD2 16 TGCGCCAGCAGCTTTCAGGAGCGGGGGAGCACAGATACGCAGTATTTT CASSFQERGSTDTQYF
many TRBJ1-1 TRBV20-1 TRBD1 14 TGCAGTGCTAGAGATCTGGGCAGGGGGACTGAAGCTTTCTTT CSARDLGRGTEAFF
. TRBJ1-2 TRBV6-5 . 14 TGTGCCAGCAGTTACGATGGGGCCGACTATGGCTACACCTTC CASSYDGADYGYTF
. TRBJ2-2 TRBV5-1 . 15 TGCGCCAGCAGCTCGACAGGAACGAACACCGGGGAGCTGTTTTTT CASSSTGTNTGELFF
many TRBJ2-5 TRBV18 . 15 TGTGCCAGCTCACGATCTTCAGGGGTCCAAGAGACCCAGTACTTC CASSRSSGVQETQYF
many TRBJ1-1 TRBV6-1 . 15 TGTGCCACCCAAAGACGGGGGCAGATGAACACTGAAGCTTTCTTT CATQRRGQMNTEAFF
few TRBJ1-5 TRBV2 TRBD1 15 TGTGCCAGCAGTGGGACAGGGAAAAGCAATCAGCCCCAGCATTTT CASSGTGKSNQPQHF
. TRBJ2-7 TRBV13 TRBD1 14 TGTGCCAGCAGCCCTGGGACAGGGAGGAGTGTGCAGTACTTC CASSPGTGRSVQYF
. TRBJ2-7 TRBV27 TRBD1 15 TGTGCCAGCAGTTTACGATCAGGGGGAGTCTACGAGCAGTACTTC CASSLRSGGVYEQYF
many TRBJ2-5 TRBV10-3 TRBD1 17 TGTGCCATCAGTCAGAGGGGGTCGACAGGGAAAGGAGAGACCCAGTACTTC CAISQRGSTGKGETQYF
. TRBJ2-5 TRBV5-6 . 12 TGTGCCAGCAGCTTGCGGAGGGAGACCCAGTACTTC CASSLRRETQYF
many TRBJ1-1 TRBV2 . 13 TGTGCCAGCAGTGAAATCGAATCGGCTGAAGCTTTCTTT CASSEIESAEAFF
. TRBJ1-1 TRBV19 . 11 TGTGCCAGTATTAGGAGCCAGGAAGCTTTCTTT CASIRSQEAFF
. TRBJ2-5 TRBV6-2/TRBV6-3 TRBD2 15 TGTGCCAGCTTTGCGGGGGGCTCCGCCCAAGAGACCCAGTACTTC CASFAGGSAQETQYF
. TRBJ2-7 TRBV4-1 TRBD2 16 TGCGCCAGCAGCCATATGACTAGCGGACTTACCTACGAGCAGTACTTC CASSHMTSGLTYEQYF
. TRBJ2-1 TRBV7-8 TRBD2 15 TGTGCCAGCAGCTTAGTCTACGGGGGGGGGCCCAAGCAGTTCTTC CASSLVYGGGPKQFF
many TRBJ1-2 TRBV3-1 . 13 TGTGCCAGCAGCCAAGCCGAACGCTATGGCTACACCTTC CASSQAERYGYTF
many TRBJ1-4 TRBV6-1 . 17 TGTGCCAGCAGTGAAGTCGGCAGGGGCACTGGAAATGAAAAACTGTTTTTT CASSEVGRGTGNEKLFF
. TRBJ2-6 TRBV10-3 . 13 TGTGCCATCAGTGCAGCTGGGGCCAACGTCCTGACTTTC CAISAAGANVLTF
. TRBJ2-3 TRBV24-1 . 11 TGTGCCACCAGTGCCGGAGATACGCAGTATTTT CATSAGDTQYF
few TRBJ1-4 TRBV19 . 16 TGTGCCAGTAGTATTCTCGCCGGGGACTTTAATGAAAAACTGTTTTTT CASSILAGDFNEKLFF
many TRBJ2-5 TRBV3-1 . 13 TGTGCCAGCAGCCGAGGGTATGGAGAGACCCAGTACTTC CASSRGYGETQYF
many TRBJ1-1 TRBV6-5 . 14 TGTGCCAGCAGTTACTCCGGGGGGAACACTGAAGCTTTCTTT CASSYSGGNTEAFF
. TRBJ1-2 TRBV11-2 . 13 TGTGCCAGCAGCCCCTTGCGGCGGTATGGCTACACCTTC CASSPLRRYGYTF
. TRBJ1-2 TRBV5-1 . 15 TGCGCCAGCAGCTTGGTGGAACGGACGGGCTATGGCTACACCTTC CASSLVERTGYGYTF
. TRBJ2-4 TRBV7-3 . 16 TGTGCCAGCAGCCTAGAGGCCCATTTACCCAAAAACATTCAGTACTTC CASSLEAHLPKNIQYF
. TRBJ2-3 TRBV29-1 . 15 TGCAGCGTAACCTTCGGAGGGGGAAGGAGGGATACGCAGTATTTT CSVTFGGGRRDTQYF
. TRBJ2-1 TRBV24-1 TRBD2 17 TGTGCCACCAGTGATGCTGGACGCGGGGGTTTCTTGTATGAGCAGTTCTTC CATSDAGRGGFLYEQFF
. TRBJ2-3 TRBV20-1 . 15 TGCAGTGCTAGAGCCGGGACCCATAACACAGATACGCAGTATTTT CSARAGTHNTDTQYF
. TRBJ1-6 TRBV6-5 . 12 TGTGCCAGCAGTTACTTGGATTCACCCCTCCACTTT CASSYLDSPLHF
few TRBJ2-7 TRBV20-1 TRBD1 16 TGCAGTGCTACCACGAGAGGGACAGGGGGCTCCTACGAGCAGTACTTC CSATTRGTGGSYEQYF
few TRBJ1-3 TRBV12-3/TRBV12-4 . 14 TGTGCCAGCAGTTTTCTGGCCCCTGGAAACACCATATATTTT CASSFLAPGNTIYF
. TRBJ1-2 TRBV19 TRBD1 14 TGTGCCAGTATTCAGGGACAGGGACGGGCTGGCTACACCTTC CASIQGQGRAGYTF
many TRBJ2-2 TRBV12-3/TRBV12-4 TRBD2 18 TGTGCCAGCAGTCCGGGACTAGCGGGAGGAGTGTACACCGGGGAGCTGTTTTTT CASSPGLAGGVYTGELFF
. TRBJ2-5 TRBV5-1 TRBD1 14 TGCGCCAGCAGCTCGCAGGGGGCACAAGAGACCCAGTACTTC CASSSQGAQETQYF
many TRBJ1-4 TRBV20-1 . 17 TGCAGTGCTAGGATGCCGACAGGTTCGATATCTAATGAAAAACTGTTTTTT CSARMPTGSISNEKLFF
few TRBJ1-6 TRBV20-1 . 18 TGCAGTGCTAGAGATTTTCGGACGGCAGGGTTTGTGAATTCACCCCTCCACTTT CSARDFRTAGFVNSPLHF
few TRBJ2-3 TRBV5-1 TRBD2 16 TGCGCCAGCAGCTTGTTTGCGGGGGGGCCCGCAGATACGCAGTATTTT CASSLFAGGPADTQYF
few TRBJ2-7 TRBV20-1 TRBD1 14 TGCAGTGCTGGCCGGGACAGGGTTTTCTACGAGCAGTACTTC CSAGRDRVFYEQYF
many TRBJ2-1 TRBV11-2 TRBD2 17 TGTGCCAGCAGCTTAGTACCCGACGGGAGGAAATACAATGAGCAGTTCTTC CASSLVPDGRKYNEQFF
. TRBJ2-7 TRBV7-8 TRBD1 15 TGTGCCAGCAGCCCAAATGACAGGGGGCCCTACGAGCAGTACTTC CASSPNDRGPYEQYF
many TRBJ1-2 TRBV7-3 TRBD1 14 TGTGCCAGCAGCCCGGACAGGGGGGCCTATGGCTACACCTTC CASSPDRGAYGYTF
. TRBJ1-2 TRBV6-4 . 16 TGTGCCAGCAGTGAAACCCCCGCGCAGGGTAACTATGGCTACACCTTC CASSETPAQGNYGYTF
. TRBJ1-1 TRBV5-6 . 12 TGTGCCAGCAGCTTTCGTAGGGATGAAGCTTTCTTT CASSFRRDEAFF
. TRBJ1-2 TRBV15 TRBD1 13 TGTGCCACCAGCGGGCGACAGGGGTCAGGCTACACCTTC CATSGRQGSGYTF
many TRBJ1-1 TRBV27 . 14 TGTGCCAGCCAACAGGACCGTTTGAACACTGAAGCTTTCTTT CASQQDRLNTEAFF
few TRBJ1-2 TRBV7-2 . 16 TGTGCCAGCAGCTTAAGGGGGGCACAGAGCCAGGGTGGCTACACCTTC CASSLRGAQSQGGYTF
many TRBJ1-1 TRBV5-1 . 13 TGTGCCAGCAGCAAGGGGGAAAACACTGAAGCTTTCTTT CASSKGENTEAFF
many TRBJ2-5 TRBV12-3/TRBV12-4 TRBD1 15 TGTGCCAGCAGTTTAGTGACAGGGAGTCGGGAGACCCAGTACTTC CASSLVTGSRETQYF
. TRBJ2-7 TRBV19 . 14 TGTGCCAGTAAAGCTTCGGACCTCCCGCGCAAGCAGTACTTC CASKASDLPRKQYF